A selection of T cell receptor beta chains follows, all from one sample in a study of graft-versus-host responses after intestinal transplantation. No antigen is known for these receptors. Some clones are missing from TCRdb's copy, which holds only in-frame ones; the method was immunoSEQ multiplex PCR. The sample carries over 90,000 clones, 90% to 95% recorded once. The source was unstimulated CD8+ T cells sorted from spleen or lymph node cells, collected before intestinal transplant. These receptors were collected from a human donor who received an intestinal transplant. Each CDR3 is given with its conserved first and last residue. Fields, in order: V gene, J gene, D gene, clone size, CDR3 protein, CDR3 DNA. D genes are given only for firm matches. Where a row states a size, it is once, few, many or the class of an expanded clone; other rows omit it.

TRBV27	TRBJ1-5	.	.	CASSLRGGRRDQPQHF	TGTGCCAGCAGTTTACGGGGGGGAAGACGGGATCAGCCCCAGCATTTT
TRBV7-8	TRBJ1-1	.	.	CASSFAEVVDEAFF	TGTGCCAGCAGCTTCGCCGAGGTTGTCGATGAAGCTTTCTTT
TRBV27	TRBJ2-1	.	.	CASSLGASYNEQFF	TGTGCCAGCAGTTTAGGGGCCTCCTACAATGAGCAGTTCTTC
TRBV7-9	TRBJ2-7	.	.	CASSPRDKTYEQYF	TGTGCCAGCAGCCCCCGGGACAAAACCTACGAGCAGTACTTC
TRBV11-2	TRBJ2-3	TRBD2	.	CASSLIGAGGGDTDTQYF	TGTGCCAGCAGCTTAATTGGAGCGGGAGGAGGTGACACAGATACGCAGTATTTT
TRBV6-6	TRBJ2-2	.	few	CASSYGSTGELFF	TGTGCCAGCAGTTACGGTAGCACCGGGGAGCTGTTTTTT
TRBV2	TRBJ2-7	.	.	CASTVIRGSHEQYF	TGTGCCAGCACCGTCATCAGGGGATCCCACGAGCAGTACTTC
TRBV28	TRBJ1-1	TRBD1	.	CASSLPGTGGPFTEAFF	TGTGCCAGCAGTTTACCCGGGACAGGGGGCCCCTTCACTGAAGCTTTCTTT
TRBV4-1	TRBJ2-3	TRBD2	.	CASSQKRGSTDTQYF	TGCGCCAGCAGCCAAAAGCGGGGAAGCACAGATACGCAGTATTTT
TRBV4-1	TRBJ2-7	.	.	CASSQGGRGIEQYF	TGCGCCAGCAGCCAAGGAGGCAGGGGAATCGAGCAGTACTTC
TRBV18	TRBJ2-1	TRBD2	.	CASSPTGGPYNEQFF	TGTGCCAGCTCACCTACGGGAGGCCCTTACAATGAGCAGTTCTTC
TRBV10-3	TRBJ1-2	.	once	CAIKGRLFGERGYTF	TGTGCCATCAAAGGCCGTTTATTCGGGGAACGTGGCTACACCTTC
TRBV19	TRBJ2-3	TRBD2	.	CASSIDIALAGRRPYF	TGTGCCAGTAGTATAGATATCGCACTAGCGGGGAGAAGACCATATTTT
TRBV6-1	TRBJ1-2	.	.	CASSEVAGEGGYTF	TGTGCCAGCAGTGAAGTCGCAGGGGAGGGTGGCTACACCTTC
TRBV13	TRBJ1-2	.	.	CASSPTDRGNYGYTF	TGTGCCAGCAGCCCTACGGATCGGGGGAACTATGGCTACACCTTC
TRBV7-9	TRBJ2-7	TRBD1	few	CASSYRGPYEQYF	TGTGCCAGCAGCTACAGGGGTCCCTACGAGCAGTACTTC
TRBV2	TRBJ1-2	.	few	CASKEQGGRNYGYTF	TGTGCCAGCAAGGAACAGGGAGGGAGGAACTATGGCTACACCTTC
TRBV19	TRBJ2-3	TRBD1	.	CASSDRGIDTQYF	TGTGCCAGTAGTGACAGGGGTATAGATACGCAGTATTTT
TRBV7-2	TRBJ2-7	TRBD2	.	CASSLGLAGAYEQYF	TGTGCCAGCAGCTTAGGGCTAGCGGGAGCCTACGAGCAGTACTTC
TRBV6-6	TRBJ1-5	.	.	CAGGGNSNQPQHF	TGTGCCGGGGGGGGTAATAGCAATCAGCCCCAGCATTTT
TRBV10-3	TRBJ2-7	.	.	CAISDGEIGEQYF	TGTGCCATCAGTGATGGGGAGATAGGCGAGCAGTACTTC
TRBV4-1	TRBJ2-1	TRBD1	.	CASSQDRQGSYNEQFF	TGCGCCAGCAGCCAAGACCGACAGGGATCCTACAATGAGCAGTTCTTC
TRBV9	TRBJ1-5	.	.	CASSAGDSNQPQHF	TGTGCCAGCAGCGCGGGAGATAGCAATCAGCCCCAGCATTTT
TRBV2	TRBJ2-3	TRBD1	.	CASSEAPGQGAPDTQYF	TGTGCCAGCAGTGAAGCCCCTGGACAGGGGGCCCCAGATACGCAGTATTTT
TRBV7-6	TRBJ2-5	TRBD2	.	CASSLSGLQETQYF	TGTGCCAGCAGCCTTAGCGGGCTCCAAGAGACCCAGTACTTC
TRBV29-1	TRBJ2-1	TRBD2	.	CSVEKSGGLDNEQFF	TGCAGCGTTGAAAAGTCTGGGGGACTAGACAATGAGCAGTTCTTC
TRBV9	TRBJ2-7	TRBD2	.	CASSGGLAGSSYEQYF	TGTGCCAGCAGCGGGGGACTAGCGGGTTCTTCCTACGAGCAGTACTTC
TRBV27	TRBJ1-2	.	.	CASSYSIYYGYTF	TGTGCCAGCAGTTACTCAATCTACTATGGCTACACCTTC
TRBV5-8	TRBJ2-7	TRBD2	.	CASSLVSGSYEQYF	TGTGCCAGCAGCTTGGTTAGCGGGAGTTACGAGCAGTACTTC
TRBV11-2	TRBJ1-1	TRBD1	.	CACTGQGAGMNTEAFF	TGTGCCTGCACGGGACAGGGGGCCGGGATGAACACTGAAGCTTTCTTT
TRBV7-9	TRBJ2-5	TRBD2	.	CASSVKREGETQYF	TGTGCCAGCAGCGTCAAGCGGGAGGGAGAGACCCAGTACTTC
TRBV19	TRBJ1-1	.	.	CASSPHRVMNTEAFF	TGTGCCAGTAGTCCACACAGGGTCATGAACACTGAAGCTTTCTTT
TRBV25-1	TRBJ2-3	TRBD1	few	CASSEDRGADTQYF	TGTGCCAGCAGTGAGGACAGGGGGGCAGATACGCAGTATTTT
TRBV5-4	TRBJ2-6	.	few	CASSLAGANVLTF	TGTGCCAGCAGCTTGGCGGGGGCCAACGTCCTGACTTTC
TRBV30	TRBJ2-3	TRBD1	.	CAWSRTGYTDTQYF	TGTGCCTGGAGTAGGACAGGATACACAGATACGCAGTATTTT
TRBV9	TRBJ1-1	.	.	CASSVGGSYALNTEAFF	TGTGCCAGCAGCGTAGGAGGCAGTTACGCTCTGAACACTGAAGCTTTCTTT
TRBV27	TRBJ2-2	.	.	CASSSGSVGELFF	TGTGCCAGCAGTTCAGGGTCTGTCGGGGAGCTGTTTTTT
TRBV6-6	TRBJ1-1	.	once	CASGIREGSTEAFF	TGTGCCAGCGGTATCAGGGAGGGGAGCACTGAAGCTTTCTTT
TRBV6-6	TRBJ1-2	.	few	CASSYSSGLYGYTF	TGTGCCAGCAGTTACTCGAGCGGGCTCTATGGCTACACCTTC
TRBV5-8	TRBJ1-1	.	.	CASSYVRGTEAFF	TGTGCCAGCAGTTACGTCCGAGGGACTGAAGCTTTCTTT
TRBV27	TRBJ2-7	.	.	CASSLSEEGMYEQYF	TGTGCCAGCAGTTTATCAGAGGAGGGGATGTACGAGCAGTACTTC
TRBV4-3	TRBJ2-3	.	.	CASSQDGLVGDTQYF	TGCGCCAGCAGCCAAGATGGTCTAGTCGGAGATACGCAGTATTTT
TRBV4-3	TRBJ1-4	.	.	CASSPVDSLNEKLFF	TGCGCCAGCAGCCCCGTCGACAGCCTTAATGAAAAACTGTTTTTT
TRBV19	TRBJ2-7	TRBD1	.	CASSLFHRGTYEQYF	TGTGCCAGTAGCCTTTTCCACAGGGGGACCTACGAGCAGTACTTC
TRBV5-5	TRBJ2-1	TRBD1	.	CASSWGQGGSYNEQFF	TGTGCCAGCAGCTGGGGACAGGGTGGGTCCTACAATGAGCAGTTCTTC
TRBV10-2	TRBJ2-5	TRBD2	.	CASSEIAGQETQYF	TGCGCCAGCAGTGAGATAGCGGGACAAGAGACCCAGTACTTC
TRBV19	TRBJ2-5	TRBD2	.	CASSLGGIQETQYF	TGTGCCAGTAGTTTGGGGGGGATACAAGAGACCCAGTACTTC
TRBV15	TRBJ2-2	TRBD2	once	CATSRSVAGAHTGELFF	TGTGCCACCAGCAGATCAGTAGCGGGAGCGCACACCGGGGAGCTGTTTTTT
TRBV6-1	TRBJ2-7	.	.	CASSEIGGRGYEQYF	TGTGCCAGCAGTGAAATTGGGGGGCGGGGGTACGAGCAGTACTTC
TRBV7-9	TRBJ1-1	.	.	CASTPPSEAFF	TGTGCCAGCACCCCCCCCAGTGAAGCTTTCTTT
TRBV19	TRBJ1-3	.	.	CASSIAPQDNSGNTIYF	TGTGCCAGTAGTATAGCCCCTCAGGACAACTCTGGAAACACCATATATTTT
TRBV9	TRBJ2-3	.	.	CASSPPPPGTDTQYF	TGTGCCAGCAGCCCCCCCCCTCCGGGCACAGATACGCAGTATTTT
TRBV30	TRBJ2-1	.	once	CAWSVRVLLYNEQFF	TGTGCCTGGAGTGTACGAGTTCTGCTATACAATGAGCAGTTCTTC
TRBV7-9	TRBJ2-1	TRBD2	.	CASSYPQREGFEQFF	TGTGCCAGCAGCTACCCCCAGCGGGAGGGTTTTGAGCAGTTCTTC
TRBV6-5	TRBJ2-1	.	.	CASSYRGINNEQFF	TGTGCCAGCAGTTACAGGGGGATTAACAATGAGCAGTTCTTC